The clone carrying this T cell receptor beta chain has just a few counts. This specimen belongs to a study of T cells in Graves' hyperthyroidism and ophthalmopathy. Study-wide background: Sampling of peripheral blood happened at initial diagnosis, prior to any treatment.

RNA transcripts provided the source from which TCR beta CDR3 regions were amplified. Initially, a first-round RT-PCR of the TCR CDR3 employed the HTBI primer set. A single record per CDR3 protein comes from TCRdb applying MiXCR to the multiplex PCR reads. The table lists tens of thousands of distinct CDR3 sequences, around 40% of them singletons. Stable disease denoted Graves' hyperthyroidism without ophthalmopathy progression within 18 months. Each diagnosis drew on symptoms, thyroxine, TRAb, thyroid ultrasound and orbital computed tomography findings. PBMCs were derived from 7.5 to 10 ml fresh peripheral blood. V was shortened by 3 bases and J by 4 bases, with 12 bases between the two germline ends. CDR1 is KGHSH, CDR2 LQKENI, per germline. This CDR3 contains 15 residues.

The sequence was collected from a woman in her twenties or thirties with Graves' hyperthyroidism. The V and J genes are TRBV18 and TRBJ2-2; D perhaps matches TRBD2 (6 bases). Sample: blood. The DNA of the CDR3 is TGTGCCAGCTCACCCACTGGGACTTTCACCGGGGAGCTGTTTTTT. It encodes CASSPTGTFTGELFF. Based on the CDR3 plus reference TRBV18 and TRBJ2-2, the full variable domain is NAGVMQNPRHLVRRRGQEARLRCSPMKGHSHVYWYRQLPEEGLKFMVYLQKENIIDESGMPKERFSAEFPKEGPSILRIQQVVRGDSAAYFCASSPTGTFTGELFFGEGSRLTVL.